This T cell receptor beta chain derives from a study of cytomegalovirus exposure and HLA in healthy donors. Study-level results: In a later analysis, compared with equally common non-associated chains, HLA-associated beta chains were more expanded. The authors assumed roughly uniform sequencing depth across donors for presence/absence analyses. There were under 200 TCR beta chains listed as cytomegalovirus-associated.

Donors were nominally healthy when sampled, though unrecorded immune exposures were likely. The CDR3 loop spans 14 amino acids. Between the trimmed V and J ends, which lost 4 bases and 7 bases, there was a span of 12 bases. Germline V gives CDR1 SGDLS, CDR2 YYNGEE. PCR employed 60 Vbeta and 13 Jbeta primers. This table comes from immunoSEQ multiplex PCR, and its TCRdb copy is limited to in-frame clones, with some not included. In the table there are some 180,000 clones, about 82% of which are singletons. On this clone: Its antigen is currently unknown.

Sample: PBMCs. The TCR originated in a young man in good health and CMV-seronegative. The chain is built from TRBV9 and TRBJ1-6, with TRBD1 as a possible D gene (6 bases). CDR3: CASSPGQWNSPLHF. The CDR3, as DNA: TGTGCCAGCAGCCCAGGACAGTGGAATTCACCCCTCCACTTT.